This T cell receptor beta chain was recovered during a study of somatic mutations in cytotoxic T cells in rheumatoid arthritis. Study overall: Certain V beta antibody-stained T-cell populations, V beta1+ cells sequenced for TCRB among them, were flow-sorted to nearly 100% purity.

With regard to this clone: Its target is not known.

Findings and caveats of the study: Antigen specificity of the expanded CD8+ clones was not determined. Measured CD8+ T-cell clonality, a value compared between rheumatoid arthritis patients and age-matched healthy controls, did not differ significantly.

The repertoire was sequenced with immunoSEQ multiplex PCR; TCRdb's copy has only in-frame clones and lacks some. Among about 17,000 clones, 70% to 85% were seen once, and the ten largest hold roughly a fifth. Sequenced material: CD8+ T cells sorted from blood. The source of this sequence is an adult with rheumatoid arthritis.

The CDR3 bases are TGTGCCAGCAGCTCCGGTGATGCAAGAGGGTATTTT. Amino acids: CASSSGDARGYF. V gene TRBV7-6 combines with J gene TRBJ2-3; D is unresolved. V lost 4 bases, J lost 14 bases, and 16 bases lay in between. The length of the CDR3 is 12 residues. Germline V gene sequence: CDR1 SGHVS, CDR2 FNYEAQ.